The T cell receptor (beta chain) under discussion was sequenced for a study of T cells in Graves' hyperthyroidism and ophthalmopathy. The sample holds a few counts of this clonotype. This CDR3 region has 11 residues. Per germline, CDR1 KGHDR and CDR2 SFDVKD. The V and J ends lost 4 bases and 10 bases respectively, with 9 bases between them. Among the patients, aged 18 to 65, hyperthyroidism was newly diagnosed and had lasted under 2 months. Used for diagnoses were clinical symptoms, serum thyroxine and TRAb, thyroid ultrasound and orbital computed tomography. Blood dates from first hyperthyroidism diagnosis, before any ophthalmopathy symptoms. Amplified TCR beta CDR3 regions came from RNA transcripts. Researchers ran a first-round RT-PCR on the TCR CDR3 using the HTBI primer set. TCRdb reprocessed the multiplex PCR reads with MiXCR, giving one entry per CDR3 protein. The sample holds 380,000 or so distinct CDR3 sequences, 13% seen once.

The clonotype comes from a man aged 25-40 years with Graves' hyperthyroidism that later progressed to Graves' ophthalmopathy. The chain has TRBV24-1 and TRBJ1-1; a weak D match, TRBD1 (6 bases). The sample taken for sequencing was blood. CDR3 coding DNA: TGTGCCACCAGTGACACAGGGAGAGCTTTCTTT. This sequence encodes CATSDTGRAFF.